These T cell receptor beta chains were read from a single sample in a study of T cell repertoires in aging, cancer and after chemotherapy. MiXCR was run by TCRdb on the multiplex PCR reads, yielding one entry per CDR3 protein. The profile shows thousands of distinct CDR3 sequences, around two fifths of them singletons. Sequenced: blood. All receptors come from a human donor in good health. The CDR3 runs from the conserved cysteine through the conserved F or W. Fields, in order: J gene, clone size, V gene, D gene, CDR3 protein, CDR3 DNA. The D gene is left open where the match is weak. Some rows mark clone size as missing; the rest say once, few, many or name a class of expanded clone.

TRBJ2-7 - TRBV18 - CASSHTSTGTYEQYF TGTGCCAGCTCTCACACCTCAACCGGCACCTACGAGCAGTACTTC
TRBJ2-1 - TRBV28 - CASSSGATGLYNEQFF TGTGCCAGCAGTTCGGGGGCAACAGGGCTCTACAATGAGCAGTTCTTC
TRBJ2-2 few TRBV6-5 - CASSYFRGTGELFF TGTGCCAGCAGTTACTTTAGGGGGACCGGGGAGCTGTTTTTT
TRBJ1-5 few TRBV15 - CATSRATEVQPQHF TGTGCCACCAGCAGAGCGACGGAGGTTCAGCCCCAGCATTTT
TRBJ1-2 - TRBV5-1 - CASSLGRGRGYGYTF TGCGCCAGCAGCTTGGGCAGGGGACGGGGCTATGGCTACACCTTC
TRBJ1-2 - TRBV6-5 - CASSLMGAGYTF TGTGCCAGCAGTTTAATGGGGGCTGGCTACACCTTC
TRBJ1-2 few TRBV6-4 - CASRKREGPGYGYTF TGTGCCAGCCGCAAACGCGAGGGTCCGGGATATGGCTACACCTTC
TRBJ1-1 - TRBV19 - CASSETVMNTEAFF TGTGCCAGTAGTGAGACAGTAATGAACACTGAAGCTTTCTTT
TRBJ2-2 - TRBV4-2 - CASSPGLYTGELFF TGTGCCAGCAGCCCCGGTCTGTACACCGGGGAGCTGTTTTTT
TRBJ1-1 - TRBV12-3/TRBV12-4 - CASSYTEAFF TGTGCCAGCAGTTATACTGAAGCTTTCTTT
TRBJ2-5 few TRBV5-6 TRBD1 CASSYRTGGAGVETQYF TGTGCCAGCAGCTATAGGACAGGGGGCGCGGGTGTGGAGACCCAGTACTTC
TRBJ1-5 - TRBV18 - CASHRDAEYQPQHF TGTGCCAGCCACCGGGACGCAGAGTACCAGCCCCAGCATTTT
TRBJ1-1 - TRBV5-6 - CASSSKTKNTEAFF TGTGCCAGCAGCTCCAAAACAAAGAACACTGAAGCTTTCTTT
TRBJ2-5 - TRBV6-2/TRBV6-3 TRBD2 CASSATSGGAETQYF TGTGCCAGCAGCGCGACTAGCGGGGGGGCAGAGACCCAGTACTTC
TRBJ2-3 few TRBV6-1 - CASSGDSTDTQYF TGTGCCAGCAGTGGCGACAGTACAGATACGCAGTATTTT
TRBJ1-1 few TRBV27 TRBD1 CASNGRGLNTEAFF TGTGCCAGTAATGGCAGGGGGCTGAACACTGAAGCTTTCTTT
TRBJ2-2 few TRBV6-4 - CASSAEGGNTGELFF TGTGCCAGCAGCGCGGAGGGCGGGAACACCGGGGAGCTGTTTTTT
TRBJ2-6 - TRBV5-4 TRBD1 CASSYPTGVGANVLTF TGTGCCAGCAGCTACCCTACAGGGGTTGGGGCCAACGTCCTGACTTTC
TRBJ1-1 - TRBV19 - CATASWIRAEAFF TGTGCCACCGCGAGTTGGATAAGGGCTGAAGCTTTCTTT
TRBJ2-5 - TRBV4-3 - CASSQGLQETQYF TGCGCCAGCAGCCAAGGGCTTCAAGAGACCCAGTACTTC
TRBJ2-3 few TRBV19 - CASSPRGRDTQYF TGTGCCAGTAGTCCCCGGGGGAGAGATACGCAGTATTTT
TRBJ1-6 - TRBV6-2/TRBV6-3 - CASSYRGSRRDSPLHF TGTGCCAGCAGTTACCGGGGGTCCAGACGTGATTCACCCCTCCACTTT